Below are 24 T cell receptor beta chains sequenced from a single sample in a study of T-cell reconstitution after alpha-beta-depleted transplantation in children. Unique molecular identifiers were incorporated when the TCRbeta library was constructed. Using its own MiXCR run on the PCR reads, TCRdb lists one record per CDR3 protein. The sample includes approximately 520,000 distinct CDR3 sequences, around a third of them seen just once. The sample was PBMCs from the stem cell graft donor, taken from the stem cell graft. The receptors were sampled from a human donor who donated a stem cell graft to a child with aplastic anemia.

The chain couples TRBV30 to TRBJ2-2; 8 bases map to TRBD2. This CDR3 comprises 19 residues. Germline CDR1 GTSNPN, CDR2 SVGIG (reference sequence). The V gene end was trimmed by 5 bases and the J gene end by 5 bases; junction bases not matched to a gene: 22. CDR3 nucleotides: TGTGCCTGGGGAAGGGGCCGCACTAGCGGCGCCAGAATGACCGGGGAGCTGTTTTTT. It specifies CAWGRGRTSGARMTGELFF.

This clonotype has ten or more counts. V and J are TRBV20-1 and TRBJ2-5; 14 bases are a match to TRBD2. Germline V lookup: CDR1 DFQATT, CDR2 SNEGSKA (reference sequence). The CDR3 runs to 20 residues. With V trimmed by 0 bases and J by 5 bases, 17 bases remained unmatched. CDR3 in DNA: TGCAGTGCTAGAGATCTTCGTGGGGGGACTAGCGGGAGCACGCGGGAGACCCAGTACTTC. Its protein product is CSARDLRGGTSGSTRETQYF.

This clonotype has just a few counts. V usage is TRBV14 and J usage is TRBJ2-7; 11 nucleotides agree with TRBD1. This CDR3 spans 14 amino acids. The ends lost 5 bases at V and 10 bases at J; junction bases unmatched: 10. Germline lookup yields CDR1 SGHDN and CDR2 FVKESK. CDR3 sequence: CASSWGGQGARQYV. CDR3 nucleotide sequence: TGTGCCAGCAGCTGGGGAGGACAGGGGGCGCGACAGTACGTC.

The chain combines TRBV5-5 with TRBJ1-1; D gene unclear. Trimming took off 0 bases at V and 1 base at J, with 10 bases between the two ends. In germline, CDR1 is SGHKS, CDR2 YYEKEE (reference sequence). This CDR3 is 15 amino acids long. In DNA form, the CDR3 reads TGTGCCAGCAGCTTGGAGGGCAGGCGGAACACTGAAGCTTTCTTT. Translating gives CASSLEGRRNTEAFF.

The V gene is TRBV5-1, the J gene TRBJ2-7; 8 bases line up with TRBD1. V dropped 3 bases and J dropped 0; count of bases not matched to a gene: 8. The germline V gene encodes CDR1 SGHRS and CDR2 YFSETQ. The CDR3 has 16 residues. CDR3 nucleotide sequence: TGCGCCAGCAGCTGGACCGGTGGGACAGGCTCCTACGAGCAGTACTTC. Translation gives CASSWTGGTGSYEQYF. The complete variable domain, with remaining parts taken from reference TRBV5-1 and TRBJ2-7, reads KAGVTQTPRYLIKTRGQQVTLSCSPISGHRSVSWYQQTPGQGLQFLFEYFSETQRNKGNFPGRFSGRQFSNSRSEMNVSTLELGDSALYLCASSWTGGTGSYEQYFGPGTRLTVT.

The chain carries TRBV29-1 and TRBJ2-1, with 10 bases that match TRBD1. With 8 bases clipped from V and 9 bases from J, the junction kept 13 bases outside the gene matches. This CDR3 has 14 residues. Germline V gene sequence: CDR1 SQVTM, CDR2 ANQGSEA. The CDR3 protein is CSTGVGTGALEQFF. CDR3 sequence (DNA): TGCAGCACGGGGGTCGGGACAGGGGCTCTTGAGCAGTTCTTC.

There are a few counts of this clonotype. This chain links TRBV10-1 with TRBJ2-3; 9 bases align to TRBD2. The CDR3 runs to 16 residues. J gave up 4 bases and V 3 bases, and 8 bases lay outside the gene matches. Germline lookup yields CDR1 WNHNN and CDR2 SYGVQD (reference sequence). CDR3 residues: CASSDPGTSSADTQYF. Here the CDR3 DNA reads TGCGCCAGCAGTGACCCCGGGACTAGCTCTGCAGATACGCAGTATTTT.

The V gene is TRBV12-3 or TRBV12-4, the J gene TRBJ1-1; no firm D call. The V end lost 5 bases, the J end lost 1 base, and 11 bases lay between the germline ends. The CDR3 runs 14 residues. CDR3 sequence: CASSEAGRNTEAFF. CDR3 in DNA: TGTGCCAGCAGTGAAGCGGGTAGGAACACTGAAGCTTTCTTT.

Only a few counts were recorded for this clonotype. The chain recombines TRBV7-6 with TRBJ2-7; TRBD2 is a possible D gene (5 bases). There are 16 residues in the CDR3. The V gene lost 5 bases and the J gene lost 0 bases, with 17 bases spanning the gap. CDR1 and CDR2 (germline): SGHVS, FNYEAQ. The CDR3 protein is CASSADKRANSYEQYF. The CDR3 nucleotides are TGTGCCAGCAGCGCAGATAAGAGGGCCAACTCCTACGAGCAGTACTTC.

There are a few counts of this clonotype. The J gene is TRBJ1-1, the V gene TRBV12-3 or TRBV12-4, with a tentative D call TRBD1 (5 bases). V lost 5 bases and J lost 4, with 14 bases in between. The CDR3 loop spans 14 amino acids. The CDR3 sequence: CASSVTGRITEAFF. The CDR3 DNA reads TGTGCCAGCAGTGTAACGGGACGGATCACTGAAGCTTTCTTT.

This clonotype was picked up a small number of times. The V gene is TRBV5-1, the J gene TRBJ2-1, with unresolved D. Germline V gene lookup returns CDR1 SGHRS and CDR2 YFSETQ. The CDR3 runs 13 residues. Trimming left V 2 bases short and J 8 bases short, with 11 bases between. The CDR3 region is CASSLGRLDEQFF. The CDR3 DNA is TGCGCCAGCAGCTTAGGGCGGCTCGATGAGCAGTTCTTC.

This chain joins TRBV6-1 and TRBJ1-1; tentative D call: TRBD1 (6 bases). The V end was cut by 10 bases, the J end by 11 bases, with 20 bases between. This CDR3 spans 12 amino acids. The germline V gene encodes CDR1 MNHNS and CDR2 SASEGT. The CDR3 DNA sequence: TGTGCCATCACCAAATCCGGGACATTGGCTTTCTTT. It translates to CAITKSGTLAFF.

The chain uses TRBV7-8 and TRBJ2-1, with D perhaps given as TRBD1 or TRBD2 (5 bases each). This CDR3 has 13 residues. The V and J ends lost 9 bases and 8 bases respectively, with 17 bases between them. Germline V lookup: CDR1 SGHVS, CDR2 FQNEAQ. The chain's CDR3 is CASRLGAGDEQFF. The DNA for the CDR3 is TGTGCCAGTAGACTCGGGGCTGGGGATGAGCAGTTCTTC. The full variable domain, completed using reference TRBV7-8 and TRBJ2-1, is GAGVSQSPRYKVAKRGQDVALRCDPISGHVSLFWYQQALGQGPEFLTYFQNEAQLDKSGLPSDRFFAERPEGSVSTLKIQRTQQEDSAVYLCASRLGAGDEQFFGPGTRLTVL.

This chain joins TRBV27 and TRBJ1-1; D uncertain. Per the germline V gene, CDR1 is MNHEY and CDR2 is SMNVEV (reference sequence). The CDR3 has 16 residues. The V end lost 1 base, the J end lost 4 bases, and 16 bases lay between the germline ends. CDR3 loop: CASSLFLSEGGTEAFF. The DNA for the CDR3 is TGTGCCAGCAGTTTATTCCTCTCCGAGGGAGGCACTGAAGCTTTCTTT.

A few counts support this clonotype. The chain combines TRBV12-3 or TRBV12-4 with TRBJ1-1, with D possibly matching TRBD1 (6 bases). V was trimmed by 8 bases and J by 11 bases, leaving 18 bases between them. The CDR3 sequence is 12 residues long. The chain's CDR3 is CASHFPGDNAFF. CDR3 nucleotides: TGTGCCAGCCATTTCCCCGGGGACAATGCTTTCTTT.

The chain combines TRBV7-2 with TRBJ2-5, with TRBD2 as a possible D gene (6 bases). Germline V CDR1 and CDR2: SGHTA, FQGNSA. V was trimmed by 5 bases and J by 7 bases, leaving 11 bases between them. The CDR3 contains 12 residues. This CDR3 reads CASSPPGVTQYF. The DNA for the CDR3 is TGTGCCAGCAGCCCACCGGGAGTGACCCAGTACTTC.

This clonotype has only a few counts. The V call is TRBV28, the J call TRBJ2-3, with TRBD1 identical over 11 bases. CDR3 length: 15 amino acids. Germline CDR1 and CDR2: MDHEN and SYDVKM. Trimming removed 6 bases from V and 5 bases from J; junction bases left unmatched: 7. Written as DNA, the CDR3 is TGTGCCAGCAGAACGAGGACAGGGGGCAAAGATACGCAGTATTTT. Translating it yields CASRTRTGGKDTQYF.

This clonotype was seen a few times. The CDR3 DNA reads TGTGCCAGCAGTTACTCGAAAAGTGGACGGCAGTTGGAGACCCAGTACTTC. It encodes CASSYSKSGRQLETQYF. J is TRBJ2-5 and V is TRBV6-5; the D is unclear. The length of the CDR3 is 17 residues. Per germline, CDR1 MNHEY and CDR2 SVGAGI. The V gene lost 0 bases and the J gene lost 5 bases, with 19 bases spanning the gap.

This clonotype has more than one count but fewer than ten. This chain joins TRBV11-3 and TRBJ2-7, with TRBD1 matching 7 bases. Trimming cost V 5 bases and J 8 bases; bases outside gene matches: 15. Germline CDR1 is SGHNT and CDR2 is YENEEA. CDR3 size: 15 residues. DNA of the CDR3: TGTGCCAGCAGCCCGAGGGACAGATGTACGGCCAAGCAGTACGTC. It is translated as CASSPRDRCTAKQYV.

In this sample, this clonotype turned up once. The rearrangement joins TRBV4-3 to TRBJ2-7, with 8 bases identical to TRBD1. Germline CDR1 LGHNA, CDR2 YSLEER. V shed 5 bases and J 4 bases; nucleotides not matched to a gene: 7. This CDR3 has 14 residues. The CDR3 reads CASSLRTGYYEQYF. The CDR3 DNA sequence: TGCGCCAGCAGCTTGAGGACAGGGTATTACGAGCAGTACTTC.

The chain employs TRBV15 and TRBJ2-7, with unresolved D. CDR1 and CDR2 (germline): LNHNV, YYDKDF (reference sequence). Deletions cut 0 bases from V and 2 bases from J, with 11 bases between. The CDR3 length is 15 residues. DNA for the CDR3: TGTGCCACCAGCAGAGATTCAAGCGCGGCCTACGAGCAGTACGTC. Residues: CATSRDSSAAYEQYV.

The chain is built from TRBV18 and TRBJ1-4; 8 bases are shared with TRBD1. J was trimmed by 4 bases and V by 1 base; bases with no gene match: 8. Germline V CDR1 and CDR2: KGHSH, LQKENI. The CDR3 loop spans 17 amino acids. The chain's CDR3 is CASSPLGTGPYNEKLFF. CDR3 nucleotides: TGTGCCAGCTCACCACTGGGGACAGGCCCATATAATGAAAAACTGTTTTTT.

In this sample, this clonotype turned up a few times. The chain recombines TRBV12-3 or TRBV12-4 with TRBJ2-5; D unclear. V lost 6 bases and J lost 3, with 5 bases in between. CDR3 length: 11 amino acids. The CDR3 nucleotides read TGTGCCAGCAGCATTAAAGAGACCCAGTACTTC. It specifies CASSIKETQYF.

This clonotype was seen a few times. J is TRBJ2-1 and V is TRBV20-1; D not certain. Germline V gene data show CDR1 as DFQATT and CDR2 as SNEGSKA (reference sequence). This CDR3 is 11 amino acids long. Trimming stripped 5 bases from V and 11 bases from J, with 13 bases between. The CDR3 region is CSAQPGRKQFF. Here the CDR3 DNA reads TGCAGTGCTCAGCCCGGGCGGAAGCAGTTCTTC.